Listed here are 24 T cell receptor beta chains from one sample, sequenced in a study of blood T cell repertoires in COVID-19. Profiled with immunoSEQ multiplex PCR; TCRdb holds only in-frame clones, not every one. Here the sample spans around 160,000 clones, roughly 88% being singletons. The specimen sequenced was PBMCs or T cells enriched from blood (not recorded which). The origin of the receptors is a woman in her 30s with acute COVID-19.

The table lists this clone with a count of one. The chain couples TRBV6-5 to TRBJ2-2; D might be TRBD1 (5 bases). V lost 9 bases, J lost 1 base, and 12 bases lay in between. The length of the CDR3 is 14 residues. In germline, CDR1 is MNHEY, CDR2 SVGAGI. As DNA, the CDR3 is TGTGCCAGTACTCATACAGGGAACACCGGGGAGCTGTTTTTT. It translates to CASTHTGNTGELFF.

The chain combines TRBV7-9 with TRBJ1-2; TRBD1 might be the D (5 bases). Germline V lookup: CDR1 SEHNR, CDR2 FQNEAQ (reference sequence). CDR3 size: 13 residues. Trimming shortened V by 5 bases and J by 7 bases, and 14 bases separated the two germline ends. DNA of the CDR3: TGTGCCAGCAGCGCACCCGGGGGGTTTGGCTACACCTTC. This gives the protein CASSAPGGFGYTF.

The chain links TRBV12-3 or TRBV12-4 to TRBJ1-4; D gene unclear. The V and J ends lost 7 bases and 8 bases respectively, with 14 bases between them. The CDR3 consists of 13 residues. In nucleotides, the CDR3 is TGTGCCAGCACCCTCCCGCCAGGAGAAAAACTGTTTTTT. It translates to CASTLPPGEKLFF.

This chain joins TRBV28 and TRBJ2-3; D is unresolved. CDR1 MDHEN and CDR2 SYDVKM come from the germline V gene. The CDR3 is made up of 13 amino acids. Trimming took 1 base from V and 7 from J, leaving 9 bases between them. CDR3 protein: CASSLYLENTQYF. DNA of the CDR3: TGTGCCAGCAGTTTATACTTAGAAAATACGCAGTATTTT.

The rearrangement joins TRBV4-3 to TRBJ1-1, with a weak D call TRBD1 (5 bases). With 0 bases removed from V and 10 bases from J, the gap between germline ends came to 15 bases. Germline V gene lookup returns CDR1 LGHNA and CDR2 YSLEER. The CDR3 spans 14 residues. CDR3 coding DNA: TGCGCCAGCAGCCAAGATCAGGGCCTCCCGGGAGCTTTCTTT. Its protein product is CASSQDQGLPGAFF.

The CDR3 DNA is TGTGCCACCAGTGACCGCCAAGAGACCCAGTACTTC. This translates into CATSDRQETQYF. The rearrangement uses TRBV24-1 and TRBJ2-5; D call uncertain. Between the trimmed V and J ends, which lost 4 bases and 1 base, there was a span of 3 bases. This CDR3 spans 12 amino acids. Germline V lookup: CDR1 KGHDR, CDR2 SFDVKD.

The chain carries TRBV29-1 and TRBJ2-5, with TRBD2 as a possible D gene (5 bases). This CDR3 has 15 residues. Looked up from germline, CDR1 is SQVTM and CDR2 is ANQGSEA. V gave up 3 bases and J gave up 5 bases, with 19 bases separating them. The CDR3 region is CSVENNTGIGETQYF. CDR3 DNA: TGCAGCGTTGAGAACAATACGGGGATAGGGGAGACCCAGTACTTC. The full variable domain, in which reference TRBV29-1 and TRBJ2-5 provide the parts outside the CDR3, is SAVISQKPSRDICQRGTSLTIQCQVDSQVTMMFWYRQQPGQSLTLIATANQGSEATYESGFVIDKFPISRPNLTFSTLTVSNMSPEDSSIYLCSVENNTGIGETQYFGPGTRLLVL.

The genes are TRBV7-3 and TRBJ1-3; tentatively, D is TRBD1 (6 bases). V was pared by 6 bases and J by 3 bases, with 9 bases between. Germline CDR1 and CDR2: SGHTA and FQGTGA. The CDR3 spans 13 residues. CDR3 region: CASSTGFGNTIYF. CDR3 sequence (DNA): TGTGCCAGCAGTACAGGGTTTGGAAACACCATATATTTT.

This rearrangement joins TRBV19 to TRBJ2-1, with D possibly TRBD2 on 6 matching bases. Germline CDR1 reads LNHDA; CDR2 reads SQIVND (reference sequence). The CDR3 loop spans 15 amino acids. V lost 5 bases and J 0 bases, leaving 11 bases between the germline ends. The CDR3 coding sequence is TGTGCCAGTAGTGTCGACGGGAGCTCCTACAATGAGCAGTTCTTC. Translated, it gives CASSVDGSSYNEQFF.

The J gene is TRBJ2-1, the V gene TRBV9, with TRBD2 matching 7 bases. V gave up 8 bases and J gave up 7 bases; unmatched junction bases: 15. Looked up from germline, CDR1 is SGDLS and CDR2 is YYNGEE. The length of the CDR3 is 15 residues. DNA for the CDR3: TGTGCCAGTTCCAAGTCGCTAGCGGTAGGGAATGAGCAGTTCTTC. This gives the protein CASSKSLAVGNEQFF.

This sequence joins TRBV9 and TRBJ1-1; 8 bases map to TRBD1. Germline V gene data show CDR1 as SGDLS and CDR2 as YYNGEE. The CDR3 loop spans 16 amino acids. V was clipped by 3 bases and J by 0 bases; unmatched bases: 7. The CDR3 nucleotides are TGTGCCAGCAGCGCAAGACAGGGGTTAATGAACACTGAAGCTTTCTTT. Its translation is CASSARQGLMNTEAFF.

The gene calls are TRBV6-1 and TRBJ2-7; D uncertain. Germline CDR1 reads MNHNS; CDR2 reads SASEGT. The CDR3 covers 11 residues. V was clipped by 3 bases and J by 9 bases, with 9 bases between them. The CDR3 reads CASSESSGQYF. DNA of the CDR3: TGTGCCAGCAGTGAGTCATCGGGGCAGTACTTC.

J is TRBJ2-3 and V is TRBV20-1; 7 nucleotides agree with TRBD2. V shed 3 bases, J shed 9 bases, and the junction held 12 bases outside the gene matches. This CDR3 is built from 14 residues. CDR1 and CDR2 from the germline V gene are DFQATT and SNEGSKA (reference sequence). The chain's CDR3 is CSASGGSSQRTQYF. The CDR3 DNA is TGCAGTGCTAGTGGCGGGAGCTCCCAGAGGACGCAGTATTTT.

The chain couples TRBV6-2 or TRBV6-3 to TRBJ1-2; TRBD1 is a possible D gene (5 bases). V shed 2 bases and J shed 8 bases, with 15 bases lying between them. The germline CDR1 and CDR2 sequences are MNHEY and SVGEGT. The CDR3 consists of 14 residues. CDR3 region: CASSYVGGVRGYTF. CDR3 nucleotides: TGTGCCAGCAGTTACGTCGGAGGGGTAAGAGGCTACACCTTC.

The chain is built from TRBV6-1 and TRBJ2-7, with 11 bases fitting TRBD1. Germline V gene data show CDR1 as MNHNS and CDR2 as SASEGT. Losses at the gene ends were 3 bases for V and 1 base for J; bases not matched to a gene: 2. The CDR3 sequence is 15 residues long. CDR3 region: CASSDGTGGSYEQYF. For the CDR3, the DNA is TGTGCCAGCAGTGATGGGACAGGGGGTTCCTACGAGCAGTACTTC.

The chain joins TRBV3-1 (or the pseudogene TRBV3-2) to TRBJ2-1; 9 bases align to TRBD2. From germline, CDR1 is LGHDT and CDR2 YNNKEL (reference sequence). Trimming removed 3 bases from V and 7 bases from J; junction bases left unmatched: 10. This CDR3 comprises 16 residues. DNA of the CDR3: TGTGCCAGCAGCCATTACGCGGGAGGGGGGGTGAATGAGCAGTTCTTC. It codes for CASSHYAGGGVNEQFF.

This clone was counted a single time. This chain uses TRBV7-9 with TRBJ2-3; possible D gene TRBD1, 5 bases. Between the trimmed V and J ends, which lost 2 bases and 3 bases, there was a span of 9 bases. CDR3 length: 14 residues. The germline CDR1 and CDR2 sequences are SEHNR and FQNEAQ (reference sequence). The DNA for the CDR3 is TGTGCCAGCAGCTTATCAGGGATAACAGATACGCAGTATTTT. Translation gives CASSLSGITDTQYF.

The sample holds one count of this clone. The rearrangement joins TRBV2 to TRBJ2-2; 8 nucleotides align to TRBD1. CDR3 length: 14 amino acids. Trimming removed 7 bases from V and 5 bases from J; junction bases left unmatched: 6. Germline V gene data show CDR1 as SNHLY and CDR2 as FYNNEI. As DNA, the CDR3 is TGTGCCAGCACCCCGGACAGGGTGACCGGGGAGCTGTTTTTT. As protein: CASTPDRVTGELFF.

The chain couples TRBV25-1 to TRBJ2-1; 8 bases map to TRBD1. The germline gives CDR1 MGHDK, CDR2 SYGVNS. The trim removed 4 bases at V and 0 bases at J, leaving 5 bases unmatched. The CDR3 covers 16 residues. As DNA, the CDR3 is TGTGCCAGCAGTGGAACCGGGACAGGCTCCTACAATGAGCAGTTCTTC. This encodes CASSGTGTGSYNEQFF.

The chain couples TRBV28 to TRBJ2-7; the D gene is possibly TRBD1 (6 bases). The CDR3 is made up of 14 amino acids. Germline V gives CDR1 MDHEN, CDR2 SYDVKM. Trimming cost V 3 bases and J 3 bases, with 12 bases left between them. As DNA, the CDR3 is TGTGCCAGCAGTTTCGAGGGGGATGTCTACGAGCAGTACTTC. Its translation: CASSFEGDVYEQYF.

The chain is built from TRBV19 and TRBJ2-7; 7 bases fit TRBD2. The V gene's germline CDR1 is LNHDA and CDR2 SQIVND (reference sequence). This CDR3 is 15 amino acids long. J lost 0 bases, V lost 8 bases, and 10 bases had no gene match. For the CDR3, the DNA is TGTGCCAGTTCGGGGGGTCCAGCGGGCTCCTACGAGCAGTACTTC. It encodes CASSGGPAGSYEQYF. Supplemented by reference TRBV19 and TRBJ2-7, the full variable domain reads DGGITQSPKYLFRKEGQNVTLSCEQNLNHDAMYWYRQDPGQGLRLIYYSQIVNDFQKGDIAEGYSVSREKKESFPLTVTSAQKNPTAFYLCASSGGPAGSYEQYFGPGTRLTVT.

This chain joins TRBV3-1 (or the pseudogene TRBV3-2) and TRBJ2-7; 10 positions match TRBD1. J lost 2 bases, V lost 3 bases, and 7 bases had no gene match. The CDR3 covers 16 residues. Germline V gene data show CDR1 as LGHDT and CDR2 as YNNKEL (reference sequence). For the CDR3, the DNA is TGTGCCAGCAGCCAGTCCTCCGGGACAGGGGCCTACGAGCAGTACTTC. Encoded protein: CASSQSSGTGAYEQYF.

The chain has TRBV5-1 and TRBJ2-7, with TRBD2 matching 8 bases. This CDR3 has 16 amino acids. J lost 5 bases, V lost 4 bases, and 14 bases had no gene match. Germline V gene lookup returns CDR1 SGHRS and CDR2 YFSETQ. The CDR3 nucleotides read TGCGCCAGCAGCACGAACCCCCAACTAGCGGCTAACGAGCAGTACTTC. It translates to CASSTNPQLAANEQYF.

The chain couples TRBV27 to TRBJ1-1; TRBD1 might be the D (6 bases). Germline values: CDR1 MNHEY, CDR2 SMNVEV (reference sequence). The V end lost 8 bases, the J end lost 6 bases, and 16 bases lay between the germline ends. The CDR3 contains 13 residues. For the CDR3, the DNA is TGTGCCAGCCGAGGACAGTTATGGGCTGAAGCTTTCTTT. Protein product: CASRGQLWAEAFF.